These 27 T cell receptor beta chains came from one sample sequenced in a study of beta chain features in type 1 diabetes. Regarding the study as a whole: Across all four CD4+ subsets, people with type 1 diabetes showed modestly shorter TCRB CDR3s.

The sequenced template was cDNA made from the entire isolated RNA. The method was immunoSEQ multiplex PCR; TCRdb's version includes in-frame clones alone and lacks a portion of them. The sample carries some 700,000 clones, over 10% recorded once. No cognate antigen is known for these TCRs. The sample taken for sequencing was naive CD4+ T cells from blood. The receptors were sampled from a man between 18 and 35 years old with type 1 diabetes.

V is TRBV15 and J is TRBJ1-1; D is undetermined. The CDR3 has 18 residues. V was cut by 0 bases and J by 1 base, with 18 bases left in between. CDR1 is LNHNV, CDR2 YYDKDF, per germline (reference sequence). CDR3 protein: CATSRDIGFQAENTEAFF. CDR3 nucleotide sequence: TGTGCCACCAGCAGAGATATCGGTTTCCAGGCGGAGAACACTGAAGCTTTCTTT.

J is TRBJ1-1 and V is TRBV18; D is unresolved. Germline CDR1 is KGHSH and CDR2 is LQKENI. The CDR3 extends over 13 amino acids. Trimming pared 3 bases from V and 3 bases from J, leaving 8 bases between. The DNA of the CDR3 is TGTGCCAGCTCACCCGTCCAGGACACTGAAGCTTTCTTT. Amino acid sequence: CASSPVQDTEAFF.

As DNA, the CDR3 is TGTGCCAGCAGCTTAATACAGGGAGCGAACACCGGGGAGCTGTTTTTT. Its translation: CASSLIQGANTGELFF. The rearrangement joins TRBV13 to TRBJ2-2; tentative D call: TRBD1 (6 bases). Looked up from germline, CDR1 is PRHDT and CDR2 is FYEKMQ (reference sequence). CDR3 length equals 16 residues. V lost 2 bases and J lost 0, with 10 bases in between. Looking up the rest from reference TRBV13 and TRBJ2-2 gives the full variable domain: AAGVIQSPRHLIKEKRETATLKCYPIPRHDTVYWYQQGPGQDPQFLISFYEKMQSDKGSIPDRFSAQQFSDYHSELNMSSLELGDSALYFCASSLIQGANTGELFFGEGSRLTVL.

This clone was seen only a few times. The chain uses TRBV5-1 and TRBJ2-5, with TRBD1 matching 8 bases. Germline V gene data show CDR1 as SGHRS and CDR2 as YFSETQ. This CDR3 spans 15 amino acids. J was trimmed by 5 bases and V by 4 bases; bases with no gene match: 10. CDR3 in amino acids: CASSAWTGRGETQYF. CDR3 bases: TGCGCCAGCAGCGCCTGGACAGGGAGAGGGGAGACCCAGTACTTC.

The rearrangement links TRBV7-8 to TRBJ1-1, with D hard to call. CDR1 is SGHVS and CDR2 is FQNEAQ in the germline V gene. V lost 1 base and J 0 bases, leaving 9 bases between the germline ends. CDR3 size: 15 residues. In DNA, the CDR3 is TGTGCCAGCAGCTTAGATCGGAGATTGAACACTGAAGCTTTCTTT. It translates to CASSLDRRLNTEAFF.

The chain's CDR3 is CASSRRSEAFF. The CDR3 DNA sequence: TGTGCCAGCAGCCGGCGCTCTGAAGCTTTCTTT. This rearrangement joins TRBV11-1 to TRBJ1-1; D unresolved. CDR3 length equals 11 residues. Germline assignment: CDR1 SGHAT and CDR2 FQDESV (reference sequence). V dropped 5 bases and J dropped 6 bases, with 7 bases sitting between them.

This clone was detected only a few times. The V gene is TRBV18, the J gene TRBJ2-1; 10 positions agree with TRBD2. The V and J ends lost 3 bases and 7 bases, in that order; junction bases with no gene match: 3. Germline values: CDR1 KGHSH, CDR2 LQKENI. The CDR3 totals 14 residues. The CDR3 loop reads CASSPQTSGNEQFF. The CDR3 DNA is TGTGCCAGCTCACCTCAGACTAGCGGGAATGAGCAGTTCTTC. The whole variable domain, filled in from reference TRBV18 and TRBJ2-1, reads NAGVMQNPRHLVRRRGQEARLRCSPMKGHSHVYWYRQLPEEGLKFMVYLQKENIIDESGMPKERFSAEFPKEGPSILRIQQVVRGDSAAYFCASSPQTSGNEQFFGPGTRLTVL.

The rearrangement uses TRBV5-4 and TRBJ1-1; D uncertain. The ends were cut back, 3 bases at V and 7 bases at J, with 22 bases in the middle. The germline V gene has CDR1 SGHNT and CDR2 YYREEE (reference sequence). The CDR3 extends over 16 amino acids. CDR3 bases: TGTGCCAGCAGCTCCCTCGATGCAAGAAACAGAAATGAAGCTTTCTTT. Residues: CASSSLDARNRNEAFF.

The rearrangement links TRBV4-1 to TRBJ2-3, with D maybe TRBD2 (5 bases). CDR1 MGHRA and CDR2 YSYEKL come from the germline V gene. V was clipped by 0 bases and J by 3 bases, with 16 bases between them. The CDR3 consists of 17 residues. CDR3 in amino acids: CASSQDSGVRGTDTQYF. In nucleotides, the CDR3 is TGCGCCAGCAGCCAAGATTCAGGAGTGCGAGGGACAGATACGCAGTATTTT.

Turning to this clone: Other DNA sequences within the sample encode an identical CDR3. The chain is built from TRBV10-3 and TRBJ1-1, with D perhaps matching TRBD1 (5 bases). Germline-derived CDR1 and CDR2 are ENHRY and SYGVKD. CDR3 length: 13 residues. With 4 bases removed from V and 1 base from J, the gap between germline ends came to 7 bases. CDR3 in amino acids: CAISGTSNTEAFF. CDR3 DNA: TGTGCCATCAGTGGGACATCGAACACTGAAGCTTTCTTT.

As to this clone: This CDR3 is also generated by other DNA sequences in the sample. This sequence joins TRBV18 and TRBJ2-7; D possibly matches TRBD1 or TRBD2 (5 bases each). CDR3 length equals 14 residues. V was shortened by 3 bases and J by 1 base, with 10 bases between the two germline ends. Per the germline V gene, CDR1 is KGHSH and CDR2 is LQKENI. The CDR3 sequence: CASSPGTASYEQYF. DNA for the CDR3: TGTGCCAGCTCACCCGGGACCGCATCCTACGAGCAGTACTTC.

This chain links TRBV10-3 with TRBJ2-7, with 7 nucleotides matching TRBD2. Germline V gene data show CDR1 as ENHRY and CDR2 as SYGVKD. CDR3 length equals 14 residues. With V trimmed by 8 bases and J by 2 bases, 9 bases remained unmatched. The CDR3 here is CAIAREGRPYEQYF. The DNA of the CDR3 is TGTGCCATCGCCAGGGAGGGGCGGCCCTACGAGCAGTACTTC.

The sample holds a few counts of this clone. The CDR3 sequence is CASSQRDTFTEAFF. In nucleotides, the CDR3 is TGCGCCAGCAGCCAAAGGGACACGTTCACTGAAGCTTTCTTT. This chain joins TRBV4-1 and TRBJ1-1, with a possible D match to TRBD1 (6 bases). CDR3 length: 14 amino acids. Germline V gene lookup returns CDR1 MGHRA and CDR2 YSYEKL. Trimming took off 2 bases at V and 4 bases at J, with 11 bases between the two ends.

This clone was seen a few times. The chain recombines TRBV5-1 with TRBJ2-1; no clear D. Germline V gives CDR1 SGHRS, CDR2 YFSETQ. With 6 bases removed from V and 8 bases from J, the gap between germline ends came to 15 bases. The CDR3 is 13 amino acids. This CDR3 is CASNFGRGDEQFF. The CDR3 DNA is TGCGCCAGCAACTTCGGACGAGGTGATGAGCAGTTCTTC. Based on the CDR3 plus reference TRBV5-1 and TRBJ2-1, the full variable domain is KAGVTQTPRYLIKTRGQQVTLSCSPISGHRSVSWYQQTPGQGLQFLFEYFSETQRNKGNFPGRFSGRQFSNSRSEMNVSTLELGDSALYLCASNFGRGDEQFFGPGTRLTVL.

Points on this clone: The identical CDR3 is also encoded by other nucleotide sequences in the sample. This rearrangement joins TRBV7-9 to TRBJ1-4; no clear D gene. The CDR3 has 12 amino acids. V lost 5 bases and J lost 5, with 6 bases in between. Germline V lookup: CDR1 SEHNR, CDR2 FQNEAQ (reference sequence). Written as DNA, the CDR3 is TGTGCCAGCAGCCCAGAGAATGAAAAACTGTTTTTT. Amino acid sequence: CASSPENEKLFF.

This clone has only a few counts. The chain uses TRBV9 and TRBJ2-7, with a weak D call TRBD1 (5 bases). The CDR3 runs 14 residues. The V end lost 3 bases, the J end lost 0 bases, and 10 bases lay between the germline ends. Germline values: CDR1 SGDLS, CDR2 YYNGEE. The CDR3 DNA sequence: TGTGCCAGCAGCGCTCAACAGGACTCCTACGAGCAGTACTTC. This translates into CASSAQQDSYEQYF.

This clone was seen more than once but under ten times. Distinct nucleotide sequences in the sample also encode this CDR3. The CDR3 region is CASSLTGESTEAFF. CDR3 nucleotides: TGCGCCAGCAGCTTGACAGGGGAATCGACTGAAGCTTTCTTT. The chain carries TRBV5-1 and TRBJ1-1; 7 bases line up with TRBD1. V trimming: 1 base; J trimming: 5 bases; junction bases outside the gene matches: 5. Looked up from germline, CDR1 is SGHRS and CDR2 is YFSETQ. The CDR3 has 14 residues.

In its sample, this clone was seen a few times. V is TRBV30 and J is TRBJ2-1; a possible D gene is TRBD1 (6 bases). Germline V CDR1 and CDR2: GTSNPN, SVGIG (reference sequence). The CDR3 spans 13 residues. V lost 2 bases to trimming and J lost 12 bases, with 17 bases between them. CDR3 in amino acids: CAWSSLALTGQFF. The CDR3 nucleotides are TGTGCCTGGAGTTCCCTCGCTTTGACAGGGCAGTTCTTC.

This chain uses TRBV6-5 with TRBJ1-1, with D possibly being TRBD1 (6 bases). Germline V gene sequence: CDR1 MNHEY, CDR2 SVGAGI. The length of the CDR3 is 14 residues. Trimming left V 5 bases short and J 6 bases short, with 16 bases between. The CDR3 nucleotides read TGTGCCAGCAGTCGACATACAGGGTCCCCTGAAGCTTTCTTT. This gives the protein CASSRHTGSPEAFF.

The rearrangement uses TRBV5-1 and TRBJ1-4, with TRBD1 as a possible D gene (5 bases). CDR1 and CDR2 (germline): SGHRS, YFSETQ. Trimming removed 0 bases at V and 5 bases at J, with 8 bases between. This CDR3 spans 14 amino acids. The CDR3 DNA sequence: TGCGCCAGCAGCTTGGAAGGGGTAAATGAAAAACTGTTTTTT. It encodes CASSLEGVNEKLFF.

The chain is built from TRBV13 and TRBJ2-2; possibly TRBD2 for D (6 bases). Germline V gene lookup returns CDR1 PRHDT and CDR2 FYEKMQ (reference sequence). The ends were cut back, 6 bases at V and 4 bases at J, with 18 bases in the middle. This CDR3 comprises 16 residues. The CDR3: CASSFVAGPGTGELFF. The CDR3 nucleotides are TGTGCCAGCAGTTTCGTGGCGGGGCCGGGCACCGGGGAGCTGTTTTTT.

This clone occurred a few times. The CDR3 region is CAWSAQGGETQYF. The CDR3 region has the DNA TGTGCCTGGAGTGCCCAGGGAGGGGAGACCCAGTACTTC. V is TRBV30 and J is TRBJ2-5, with TRBD2 matching 7 bases. V shed 1 base and J 5 bases; nucleotides not matched to a gene: 4. CDR3 length equals 13 residues. Per germline, CDR1 GTSNPN and CDR2 SVGIG (reference sequence). The full variable domain, with the rest looked up from reference TRBV30 and TRBJ2-5, is SQTIHQWPATLVQPVGSPLSLECTVEGTSNPNLYWYRQAAGRGLQLLFYSVGIGQISSEVPQNLSASRPQDRQFILSSKKLLLSDSGFYLCAWSAQGGETQYFGPGTRLLVL.

A few counts support this clone. The J gene is TRBJ2-5, the V gene TRBV6-1; tentatively, D is TRBD2 (6 bases). The germline V gene has CDR1 MNHNS and CDR2 SASEGT. V dropped 4 bases and J dropped 2 bases, with 17 bases sitting between them. The CDR3 totals 16 residues. CDR3 protein: CASSVWSGGLQETQYF. CDR3 nucleotide sequence: TGTGCCAGCAGTGTTTGGTCTGGGGGACTTCAAGAGACCCAGTACTTC.

This chain uses TRBV30 with TRBJ1-1; the D is unclear. The CDR3 is 11 residues long. Trimming pared 2 bases from V and 6 bases from J, leaving 7 bases between. In germline, CDR1 is GTSNPN, CDR2 SVGIG (reference sequence). CDR3 nucleotide sequence: TGTGCCTGGAGTCCGAGGGCTGAAGCTTTCTTT. It translates to CAWSPRAEAFF.

This clone was observed a few times. The genes are TRBV9 and TRBJ1-6; no definite D call. Germline loops: CDR1 SGDLS, CDR2 YYNGEE. This CDR3 spans 16 amino acids. The V gene lost 0 bases and the J gene lost 7 bases, with 14 bases spanning the gap. The chain's CDR3 is CASSVDGGSNNSPLHF. The CDR3 DNA sequence: TGTGCCAGCAGCGTAGACGGAGGGAGCAACAATTCACCCCTCCACTTT. The full variable domain, in which reference TRBV9 and TRBJ1-6 provide the parts outside the CDR3, is DSGVTQTPKHLITATGQRVTLRCSPRSGDLSVYWYQQSLDQGLQFLIQYYNGEERAKGNILERFSAQQFPDLHSELNLSSLELGDSALYFCASSVDGGSNNSPLHFGNGTRLTVT.

Worth noting for this clone: This sample also contains other DNA sequences that code for the same CDR3. This sequence joins TRBV6-5 and TRBJ2-7; D is possibly TRBD1 (5 bases). The CDR3 length is 15 residues. Trimming took 0 bases from V and 0 from J, leaving 9 bases between them. The germline V gene has CDR1 MNHEY and CDR2 SVGAGI. CDR3 region: CASSYSRGSSYEQYF. CDR3 coding DNA: TGTGCCAGCAGTTACTCTAGGGGCAGCTCCTACGAGCAGTACTTC.

The gene calls are TRBV27 and TRBJ2-7; TRBD2 aligns across 7 bases. The germline CDR1 and CDR2 sequences are MNHEY and SMNVEV (reference sequence). Germline trimming cut 6 bases from V and 3 bases from J; bases unmatched to any gene: 11. CDR3 size: 15 residues. CDR3: CASSQPGRDYYEQYF. CDR3 in DNA: TGTGCCAGCAGCCAACCGGGACGGGACTACTACGAGCAGTACTTC.